The 4 T cell receptor beta chains below were found in one sample sequenced in a study of T cell responses to AZD1222 COVID-19 vaccine. Assay: immunoSEQ multiplex PCR; the TCRdb copy retains only in-frame clones and omits some. The sample lists 100,000 to 150,000 clones, 75% to 90% seen once, with more than 5.5% in the top ten. This material consisted of peripheral blood, taken on day 0 of AZD1222 vaccination. All receptors derive from an adult in good health.

This rearrangement joins TRBV30 to TRBJ2-3, with 7 bases lining up with TRBD1. CDR1 is GTSNPN, CDR2 SVGIG, per germline (reference sequence). CDR3 length equals 16 residues. The V segment lost 4 bases and the J segment 2 bases; nucleotides outside the gene matches: 12. In DNA form, the CDR3 reads TGTGCCTGGATCCAGAGGGGGCTGGCCCTCACAGATACGCAGTATTTT. Its translation is CAWIQRGLALTDTQYF.

The gene calls are TRBV7-6 and TRBJ1-2; D remains ambiguous. Per the germline V gene, CDR1 is SGHVS and CDR2 is FNYEAQ. V was trimmed by 1 base and J by 10 bases, leaving 13 bases between them. The CDR3 length is 13 residues. The CDR3 DNA reads as TGTGCCAGCAGCTTAGTAAGGGCGGGTTTCTACACCTTC. This translates into CASSLVRAGFYTF.

This clone was observed once. V usage is TRBV4-2 and J usage is TRBJ2-1; TRBD2 aligns across 10 bases. J was trimmed by 5 bases and V by 4 bases; bases with no gene match: 14. The CDR3 has 18 amino acids. Germline assignment: CDR1 LGHNA and CDR2 YNFKEQ. As DNA, the CDR3 is TGTGCCAGCAGCCTCCTCGAGTGGGGACTAGCGTTCGACAATGAGCAGTTCTTC. As protein: CASSLLEWGLAFDNEQFF.

The chain has TRBV5-4 and TRBJ2-3; D perhaps matches TRBD2 (5 bases). This CDR3 is 17 amino acids long. The V end lost 0 bases, the J end lost 5 bases, and 19 bases lay between the germline ends. Germline V CDR1 and CDR2: SGHNT, YYREEE (reference sequence). This chain's CDR3 is CASSLGTTSDWGDTQYF. CDR3 DNA: TGTGCCAGCAGCTTGGGAACCACCTCGGACTGGGGAGATACGCAGTATTTT.